The clone carrying this T cell receptor beta chain was seen repeatedly, ten times or more. This specimen includes other DNA sequences encoding the same CDR3. The record originates from a study of shared clonotypes between healthy human individuals. V lost 2 bases to trimming and J lost 5 bases, with 9 bases between them. CDR3 length equals 12 residues. CDR1 and CDR2 (germline): GTSNPN, SVGIG (reference sequence). Nashville, Tennessee was home to all donors, who were Caucasian adults. Measured with immunoSEQ multiplex PCR; TCRdb has only the in-frame clones, and not every one. This sample yields about 490,000 clones, of which 76% are seen a single time; 10% to 15% belongs to the top ten.

V gene TRBV30 combines with J gene TRBJ2-5; D is perhaps TRBD2 (7 bases). Specimen: PBMCs. This TCR derives from a woman between 40 and 50 years old in good health. Some clones in this sample may be carry-over from other donors' samples. The CDR3 protein is CAWSRGGETQYF. The CDR3 DNA follows: TGTGCCTGGAGTAGGGGGGGGGAGACCCAGTACTTC.